This T cell receptor (beta chain) came from a study of blood T cell repertoires in COVID-19. Study-wide context: Samples representing acute and convalescent COVID-19 were sourced from the United States, Italy and Spain. From T cells, B-cell-depleted T cells, or PBMCs came the material, which was cDNA or gDNA.

Participants were aged 18 to 89 years, lived in about 26 US areas, and enrolled virtually. The method was immunoSEQ multiplex PCR; TCRdb's version includes in-frame clones alone and lacks a portion of them. The sample lists 180,000 or so clones; around 80% were seen once. The V gene's germline CDR1 is LGHDT and CDR2 YNNKEL (reference sequence). The ends were cut back, 1 base at V and 8 bases at J, with 17 bases in the middle. The CDR3 has 15 residues. Sequenced material: PBMCs or T cells enriched from blood (not recorded which). The V call is TRBV3-1 (or the pseudogene TRBV3-2), the J call TRBJ1-2; D is perhaps TRBD1 (6 bases). The TCR originated in a woman in her sixties or seventies who had recovered from COVID-19. For the CDR3, the DNA is TGTGCCAGCAGCCAAGCGACAGGAGAGGTTAGCGGCTACACCTTC. This codes for CASSQATGEVSGYTF.